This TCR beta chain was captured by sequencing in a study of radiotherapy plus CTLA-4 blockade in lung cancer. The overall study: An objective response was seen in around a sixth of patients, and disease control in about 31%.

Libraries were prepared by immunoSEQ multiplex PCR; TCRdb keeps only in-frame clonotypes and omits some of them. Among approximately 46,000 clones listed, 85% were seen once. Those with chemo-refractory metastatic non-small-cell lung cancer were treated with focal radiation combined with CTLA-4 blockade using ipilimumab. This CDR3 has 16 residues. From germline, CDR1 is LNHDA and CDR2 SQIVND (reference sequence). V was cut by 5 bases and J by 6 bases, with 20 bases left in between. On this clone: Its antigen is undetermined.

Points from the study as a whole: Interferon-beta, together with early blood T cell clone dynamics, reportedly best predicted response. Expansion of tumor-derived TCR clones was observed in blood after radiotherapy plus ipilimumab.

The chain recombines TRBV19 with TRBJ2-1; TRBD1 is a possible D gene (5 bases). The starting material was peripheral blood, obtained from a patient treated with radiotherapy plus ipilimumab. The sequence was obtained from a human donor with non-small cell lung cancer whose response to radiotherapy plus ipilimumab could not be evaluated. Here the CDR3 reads CASSPSQWGQGNEQFF. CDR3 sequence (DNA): TGTGCCAGTAGTCCCTCTCAGTGGGGCCAAGGCAATGAGCAGTTCTTC.